The entry that follows covers one TCR beta chain sequence. Germline V lookup: CDR1 LGHNA, CDR2 YSLEER. This CDR3 contains 15 residues. V lost 0 bases to trimming and J lost 5 bases, with 13 bases between them. Authors' analysis steps: It was from reference gene primer amplification that nucleated cell counts were estimated. Some clones are missing from TCRdb's copy, which holds only in-frame ones; the method was immunoSEQ multiplex PCR. V, J and clone size were drawn from that table, and D and trimming were deduced from the DNA. The top ten clones hold approximately 10% of a sample with under 200,000 clones, roughly nine tenths of them seen once. The data were taken from a study of blood T cell repertoires in COVID-19. Across the study: From the United States, Italy and Spain came samples of acute and convalescent COVID-19. Sample material is recorded as cDNA or gDNA derived from T cells, B-cell-depleted T cells, or PBMCs.

This clonotype was obtained from an older woman with COVID-19, enrolled during active disease. The chain joins TRBV4-3 to TRBJ1-2; D remains unclear. The specimen was peripheral blood. This CDR3 reads CASSQEEVGIYGYTF. The DNA for the CDR3 is TGCGCCAGCAGCCAAGAGGAGGTCGGAATATATGGCTACACCTTC.